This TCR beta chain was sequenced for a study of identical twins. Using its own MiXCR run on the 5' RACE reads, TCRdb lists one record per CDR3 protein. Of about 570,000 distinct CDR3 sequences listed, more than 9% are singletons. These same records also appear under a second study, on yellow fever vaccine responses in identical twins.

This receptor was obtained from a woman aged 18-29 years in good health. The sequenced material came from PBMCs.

CDR3 bases: TGTGCCATCAGTGAGGACAGGGACTCCTACGAGCAGTACTTC. It yields the protein CAISEDRDSYEQYF. The rearrangement links TRBV10-3 to TRBJ2-7; 7 positions agree with TRBD1. CDR3 length: 14 amino acids. Germline V CDR1 and CDR2: ENHRY, SYGVKD. V was pared by 2 bases and J by 0 bases, with 1 base of the junction left unmatched.